The 27 T cell receptor beta chains in this list originate from one sample, sequenced in a study of blood T cell repertoires in COVID-19. TCRdb's table, derived via immunoSEQ multiplex PCR, lists solely in-frame clones and lacks some. The table records about 59,000 clones, around 73% of them present only once. What was sequenced was peripheral blood. All receptors come from a man older than 75 with acute or convalescent COVID-19.

In nucleotides, the CDR3 is TGTGCCAGCAGCTTGTTAGACACCGGGGAGCTGTTTTTT. It yields the protein CASSLLDTGELFF. The V and J genes are TRBV5-4 and TRBJ2-2; no clear D. Germline V lookup: CDR1 SGHNT, CDR2 YYREEE (reference sequence). The CDR3 length is 13 residues. The V and J ends lost 1 base and 3 bases respectively, with 4 bases between them.

This chain links TRBV9 with TRBJ2-7; D is unclear. V dropped 0 bases and J dropped 7 bases, with 8 bases sitting between them. CDR3 size: 12 residues. Germline CDR1 is SGDLS and CDR2 is YYNGEE. Here the CDR3 DNA reads TGTGCCAGCAGCGTAGCTACCGGGGAGCAGTACTTC. Protein product: CASSVATGEQYF.

The J gene is TRBJ1-5, the V gene TRBV6-1, with 9 bases that match TRBD1. V lost 3 bases and J lost 6; bases outside the gene matches: 6. From germline, CDR1 is MNHNS and CDR2 SASEGT. The CDR3 totals 15 residues. The chain's CDR3 is CASSDLRDRVQPQHF. CDR3 nucleotides: TGTGCCAGCAGTGACCTTCGGGACAGGGTTCAGCCCCAGCATTTT.

As DNA, the CDR3 is TGTGCCAGCAGCTTGATCCAGGGGAACGATGGCTACACCTTC. It translates to CASSLIQGNDGYTF. V is TRBV5-6 and J is TRBJ1-2; a weak D match, TRBD1 (6 bases). V lost 1 base and J lost 6, with 13 bases in between. The CDR3 length is 14 residues. In germline, CDR1 is SGHDT, CDR2 YYEEEE.

This chain uses TRBV3-1 (or the pseudogene TRBV3-2) with TRBJ2-6; D gene ambiguous. Germline lookup yields CDR1 LGHDT and CDR2 YNNKEL (reference sequence). V lost 1 base, J lost 0 bases, and 13 bases lay in between. The CDR3 has 18 residues. CDR3 loop: CASSQGATSFSGANVLTF. The DNA for the CDR3 is TGTGCCAGCAGCCAAGGGGCTACCTCCTTCTCTGGGGCCAACGTCCTGACTTTC.

The chain uses TRBV6-2 or TRBV6-3 and TRBJ1-6, with D possibly being TRBD1 (5 bases). The CDR3 is made up of 16 amino acids. With 5 bases removed from V and 7 bases from J, the gap between germline ends came to 18 bases. CDR1 and CDR2 (germline): MNHEY, SVGEGT. Here the CDR3 reads CASSHDSALGNSPLHF. In DNA, the CDR3 is TGTGCCAGCAGTCACGACAGTGCCCTAGGAAATTCACCCCTCCACTTT.

This chain links TRBV18 with TRBJ2-5, with 9 bases matching TRBD1. Germline CDR1 KGHSH, CDR2 LQKENI. V was pared by 4 bases and J by 5 bases, with 11 bases of the junction left unmatched. The CDR3 spans 16 residues. CDR3 in amino acids: CASSLNDRGGKETQYF. CDR3 nucleotides: TGTGCCAGCTCACTTAACGACAGGGGGGGAAAGGAGACCCAGTACTTC.

CDR3 sequence: CASSYSLWGRKIYTF. The CDR3 coding sequence is TGTGCCAGCAGTTACTCGTTATGGGGCCGCAAAATCTACACCTTC. The chain combines TRBV6-5 with TRBJ1-2, with D maybe TRBD1 (5 bases). Germline V gives CDR1 MNHEY, CDR2 SVGAGI. V was shortened by 0 bases and J by 10 bases, with 18 bases between the two germline ends. This CDR3 is built from 15 residues.

This chain connects TRBV4-1 to TRBJ2-3, with D tentatively TRBD1 (5 bases). Trimming took 4 bases from V and 2 from J, leaving 10 bases between them. Germline V gene sequence: CDR1 MGHRA, CDR2 YSYEKL. The CDR3 length is 14 residues. CDR3 in amino acids: CASSLQTDTDTQYF. CDR3 DNA: TGCGCCAGCAGCCTGCAGACAGACACAGATACGCAGTATTTT.

The chain couples TRBV7-2 to TRBJ1-5; no clear D. The CDR3 has 13 amino acids. Germline-derived CDR1 and CDR2 are SGHTA and FQGNSA. Between the trimmed V and J ends, which lost 2 bases and 1 base, there was a span of 3 bases. CDR3 residues: CASSLLSNQPQHF. CDR3 nucleotide sequence: TGTGCCAGCAGCTTACTAAGCAATCAGCCCCAGCATTTT.

CDR3 coding DNA: TGTGCCAGCAGCCGGGACAGGGGTGGAGGCGAGCAGTTCTTC. Its protein is CASSRDRGGGEQFF. This chain connects TRBV7-9 to TRBJ2-1, with 10 bases lining up with TRBD1. Trimming cost V 5 bases and J 10 bases; bases outside gene matches: 8. CDR3 length: 14 residues. CDR1 is SEHNR, CDR2 FQNEAQ, per germline (reference sequence). The whole variable domain, filled in from reference TRBV7-9 and TRBJ2-1, reads DTGVSQNPRHKITKRGQNVTFRCDPISEHNRLYWYRQTLGQGPEFLTYFQNEAQLEKSRLLSDRFSAERPKGSFSTLEIQRTEQGDSAMYLCASSRDRGGGEQFFGPGTRLTVL.

This chain uses TRBV15 with TRBJ2-3; 13 bases fit TRBD2. The trim removed 8 bases at V and 3 bases at J, leaving 8 bases unmatched. Germline CDR1 LNHNV, CDR2 YYDKDF (reference sequence). This CDR3 region has 16 residues. The CDR3 is CATQRTSGSGTDTQYF. CDR3 coding DNA: TGTGCCACCCAAAGGACTAGCGGGAGTGGAACAGATACGCAGTATTTT.

The chain uses TRBV27 and TRBJ1-1, with 7 bases fitting TRBD1. CDR1 and CDR2 (germline): MNHEY, SMNVEV (reference sequence). The V segment lost 8 bases and the J segment 0 bases; nucleotides outside the gene matches: 6. The CDR3 loop spans 14 amino acids. In DNA, the CDR3 is TGTGCCAGCCACCGACAGGGAGTGAACACTGAAGCTTTCTTT. It specifies CASHRQGVNTEAFF.

CDR3: CASSLTGDSPLHF. For the CDR3, the DNA is TGTGCCAGCAGTTTAACAGGGGATTCACCCCTCCACTTT. The rearrangement links TRBV12-3 or TRBV12-4 to TRBJ1-6, with 7 bases lining up with TRBD1. The CDR3 has 13 residues. With 2 bases clipped from V and 8 bases from J, the junction kept 0 bases outside the gene matches.

The chain joins TRBV2 to TRBJ2-3; a weak D match, TRBD1 (5 bases). The CDR3 has 16 amino acids. Germline V gene data show CDR1 as SNHLY and CDR2 as FYNNEI. With 8 bases removed from V and 0 bases from J, the gap between germline ends came to 18 bases. In DNA form, the CDR3 reads TGTGCCAGCCGGAAGACTGGGGCGGTCAGCACAGATACGCAGTATTTT. It codes for CASRKTGAVSTDTQYF.

This chain uses TRBV19 with TRBJ2-1, with TRBD2 identical over 10 bases. CDR1 LNHDA and CDR2 SQIVND come from the germline V gene (reference sequence). V was pared by 6 bases and J by 0 bases, with 8 bases of the junction left unmatched. The CDR3 loop spans 17 amino acids. The CDR3 reads CASRGVSGRPSYNEQFF. CDR3 in DNA: TGTGCCAGTAGAGGGGTTAGCGGGAGGCCCTCCTACAATGAGCAGTTCTTC.

This chain joins TRBV4-1 and TRBJ1-4; weak D call: TRBD1 (6 bases). V lost 3 bases and J lost 2, with 19 bases in between. CDR1 and CDR2 from the germline V gene are MGHRA and YSYEKL. The CDR3 has 18 residues. The CDR3 loop reads CASSQTGRGTGTNEKLFF. The CDR3 nucleotides read TGCGCCAGCAGCCAGACGGGCCGAGGAACAGGGACTAATGAAAAACTGTTTTTT.

The J gene is TRBJ1-1, the V gene TRBV7-9, with a weak D call TRBD1 (6 bases). With 5 bases removed from V and 1 base from J, the gap between germline ends came to 14 bases. The CDR3 length is 15 residues. Germline V gives CDR1 SEHNR, CDR2 FQNEAQ (reference sequence). DNA for the CDR3: TGTGCCAGCAGCCGGTTTGGGACAACGAACACTGAAGCTTTCTTT. It encodes CASSRFGTTNTEAFF. Together with reference TRBV7-9 and TRBJ1-1, the CDR3 gives the full variable domain: DTGVSQNPRHKITKRGQNVTFRCDPISEHNRLYWYRQTLGQGPEFLTYFQNEAQLEKSRLLSDRFSAERPKGSFSTLEIQRTEQGDSAMYLCASSRFGTTNTEAFFGQGTRLTVV.

The CDR3 region is CASKSSAGDYYGYTF. The CDR3 DNA sequence: TGTGCCAGCAAGAGTTCGGCAGGGGATTATTATGGCTACACCTTC. The chain couples TRBV2 to TRBJ1-2, with a possible D match to TRBD1 (6 bases). Germline V lookup: CDR1 SNHLY, CDR2 FYNNEI. V lost 7 bases and J 5 bases, leaving 20 bases between the germline ends. The CDR3 consists of 15 residues.

The gene calls are TRBV5-1 and TRBJ2-1; TRBD2 agrees at 8 bases. From germline, CDR1 is SGHRS and CDR2 YFSETQ. This CDR3 is built from 16 residues. Trimming removed 4 bases from V and 10 bases from J; junction bases left unmatched: 16. The CDR3 DNA follows: TGCGCCAGCAGCCCAGAGGAGGGCGGGGGGCCGAAGGAGCAGTTCTTC. Translation: CASSPEEGGGPKEQFF.

The chain has TRBV3-1 (or the pseudogene TRBV3-2) and TRBJ1-1; 10 bases align to TRBD1. This CDR3 region has 14 residues. The V gene's germline CDR1 is LGHDT and CDR2 YNNKEL (reference sequence). The trim removed 3 bases at V and 3 bases at J, leaving 1 base unmatched. CDR3 loop: CASSQDRGDTEAFF. DNA of the CDR3: TGTGCCAGCAGCCAGGACAGGGGGGACACTGAAGCTTTCTTT.

The chain couples TRBV5-5 to TRBJ1-2; D unclear. Germline CDR1 SGHKS, CDR2 YYEKEE (reference sequence). The germline V and J ends were trimmed by 4 bases and 5 bases, with 18 bases remaining between them. The CDR3 contains 15 residues. The CDR3 nucleotides are TGTGCCAGCAGCCTGCCGGGAGGGAGGTGGTATGGCTACACCTTC. Encoded protein: CASSLPGGRWYGYTF.

This chain joins TRBV11-2 and TRBJ1-1; D not certain. CDR1 is SGHAT, CDR2 FQNNGV, per germline. V gave up 1 base and J gave up 0 bases, with 9 bases separating them. The CDR3 runs to 15 residues. The CDR3 reads CASSLGAAMNTEAFF. The CDR3 coding sequence is TGTGCCAGCAGCTTAGGGGCAGCCATGAACACTGAAGCTTTCTTT.

About this clone itself: A read error may produce the germline difference seen at one junction end. The chain couples TRBV7-8 to TRBJ2-1; 8 bases map to TRBD2. The V gene's germline CDR1 is SGHVS and CDR2 FQNEAQ. The CDR3 runs to 15 residues. CDR3 residues: CASSSPGLDPNQQFF. The CDR3 DNA reads TGTGCCAGCAGCTCCCCGGGACTAGATCCCAATCAGCAGTTCTTC. The complete variable domain, with remaining parts taken from reference TRBV7-8 and TRBJ2-1, reads GAGVSQSPRYKVAKRGQDVALRCDPISGHVSLFWYQQALGQGPEFLTYFQNEAQLDKSGLPSDRFFAERPEGSVSTLKIQRTQQEDSAVYLCASSSPGLDPNQQFFGPGTRLTVL.

The rearrangement uses TRBV27 and TRBJ2-1, with 11 bases aligning to TRBD2. Germline CDR1 MNHEY, CDR2 SMNVEV (reference sequence). The ends lost 6 bases at V and 5 bases at J; junction bases unmatched: 3. The CDR3 runs to 14 residues. The CDR3 nucleotides read TGTGCCAGCAGAACTAGCGGGGGCAACAATGAGCAGTTCTTC. Translated, it gives CASRTSGGNNEQFF.

The V gene is TRBV11-3, the J gene TRBJ2-7; 11 bases align to TRBD2. V lost 5 bases to trimming and J lost 5 bases; unmatched junction nucleotides: 5. Germline V gene data show CDR1 as SGHNT and CDR2 as YENEEA. The CDR3 has 14 amino acids. The CDR3 nucleotides are TGTGCCAGCAGCCCAACTAGCGGGAGCCACGAGCAGTACTTC. It specifies CASSPTSGSHEQYF.

This clone was recorded a few times. J is TRBJ2-1 and V is TRBV18; D possibly corresponds to TRBD2 (6 bases). The V and J ends lost 6 bases and 8 bases respectively, with 23 bases between them. The CDR3 loop spans 16 amino acids. Germline V gene lookup returns CDR1 KGHSH and CDR2 LQKENI. The CDR3 DNA sequence: TGTGCCAGCTCTCTCGAGTCTAGCGCAGTCCTAGATGAGCAGTTCTTC. Protein product: CASSLESSAVLDEQFF. Supplemented by reference TRBV18 and TRBJ2-1, the full variable domain reads NAGVMQNPRHLVRRRGQEARLRCSPMKGHSHVYWYRQLPEEGLKFMVYLQKENIIDESGMPKERFSAEFPKEGPSILRIQQVVRGDSAAYFCASSLESSAVLDEQFFGPGTRLTVL.